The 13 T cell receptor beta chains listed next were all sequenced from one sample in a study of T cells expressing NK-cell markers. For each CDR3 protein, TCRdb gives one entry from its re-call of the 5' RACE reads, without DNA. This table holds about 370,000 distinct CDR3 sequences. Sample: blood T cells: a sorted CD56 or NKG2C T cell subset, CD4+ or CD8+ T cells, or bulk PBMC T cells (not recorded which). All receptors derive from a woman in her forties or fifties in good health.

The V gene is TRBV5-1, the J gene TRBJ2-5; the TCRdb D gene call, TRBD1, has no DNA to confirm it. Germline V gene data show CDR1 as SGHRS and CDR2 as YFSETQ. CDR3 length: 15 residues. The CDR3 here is CASSLISNWGETQYF.

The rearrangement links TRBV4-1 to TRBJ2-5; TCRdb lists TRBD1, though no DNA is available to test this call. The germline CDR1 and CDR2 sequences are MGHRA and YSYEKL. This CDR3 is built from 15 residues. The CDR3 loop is CASSQDFTGDRYQYF.

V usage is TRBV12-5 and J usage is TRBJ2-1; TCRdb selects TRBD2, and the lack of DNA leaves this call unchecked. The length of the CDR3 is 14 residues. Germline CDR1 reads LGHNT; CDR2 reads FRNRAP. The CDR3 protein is CASGLGFPRDEQFF.

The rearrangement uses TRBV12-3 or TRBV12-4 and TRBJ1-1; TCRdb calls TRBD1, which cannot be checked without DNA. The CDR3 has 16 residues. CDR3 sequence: CASSFQGSDRVIEAFF.

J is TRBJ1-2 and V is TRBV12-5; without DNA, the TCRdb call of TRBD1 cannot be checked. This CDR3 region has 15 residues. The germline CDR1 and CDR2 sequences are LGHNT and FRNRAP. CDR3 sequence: CASGSPVGQVVGYTF.

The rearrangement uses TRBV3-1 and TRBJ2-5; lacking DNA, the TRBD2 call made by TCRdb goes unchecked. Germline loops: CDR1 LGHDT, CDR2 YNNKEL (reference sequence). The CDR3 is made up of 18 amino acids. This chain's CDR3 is CASSQEGVLAGVQETQYF.

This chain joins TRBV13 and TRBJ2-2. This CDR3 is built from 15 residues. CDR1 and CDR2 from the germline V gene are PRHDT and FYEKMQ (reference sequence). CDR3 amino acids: CASSLADPNTGELFF.

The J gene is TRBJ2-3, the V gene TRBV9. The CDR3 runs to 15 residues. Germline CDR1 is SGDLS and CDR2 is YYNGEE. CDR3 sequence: CASSVARTYTDTQYF.

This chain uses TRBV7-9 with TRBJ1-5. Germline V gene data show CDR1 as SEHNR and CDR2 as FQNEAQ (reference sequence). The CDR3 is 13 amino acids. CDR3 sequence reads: CASSLRGEGPQHF.

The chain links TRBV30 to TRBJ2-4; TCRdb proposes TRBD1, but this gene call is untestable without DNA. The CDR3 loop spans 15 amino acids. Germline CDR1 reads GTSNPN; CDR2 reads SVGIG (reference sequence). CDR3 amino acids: CAWSRGGIGKNIQYF.

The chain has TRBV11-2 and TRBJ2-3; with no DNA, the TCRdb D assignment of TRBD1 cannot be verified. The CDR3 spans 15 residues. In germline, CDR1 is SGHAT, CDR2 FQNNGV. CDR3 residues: CASSTVGRPTDTQYF.

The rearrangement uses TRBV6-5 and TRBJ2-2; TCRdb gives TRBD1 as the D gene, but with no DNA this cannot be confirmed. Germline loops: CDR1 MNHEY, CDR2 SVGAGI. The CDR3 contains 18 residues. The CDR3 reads CASSFSLARTLNTGELFF.

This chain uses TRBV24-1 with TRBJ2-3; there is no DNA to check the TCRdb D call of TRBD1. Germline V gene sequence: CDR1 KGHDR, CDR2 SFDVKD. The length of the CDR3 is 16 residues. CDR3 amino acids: CATSDLRQGGTDTQYF.